The 27 T cell receptor beta chains reported below all come from one sample, sequenced in a study of cytomegalovirus exposure and HLA in healthy donors. Both 60 Vbeta primers and 13 Jbeta primers went into the PCR. Only in-frame clones appear in the TCRdb table, and some are missing; sequencing was by immunoSEQ multiplex PCR. The sample includes around 160,000 clones. Input material: PBMCs. The receptors here all came from a woman aged 45-59 years in good health and CMV-seronegative.

This sequence joins TRBV7-9 and TRBJ2-4; maybe TRBD2 (6 bases). Trimming removed 5 bases at V and 0 bases at J, with 11 bases between. Germline CDR1 is SEHNR and CDR2 is FQNEAQ (reference sequence). This CDR3 spans 15 amino acids. The chain's CDR3 is CASSGKGLAKNIQYF. The CDR3 region has the DNA TGTGCCAGCAGCGGAAAGGGACTAGCCAAAAACATTCAGTACTTC. The variable domain in full, with the rest retrieved from reference TRBV7-9 and TRBJ2-4, is DTGVSQNPRHKITKRGQNVTFRCDPISEHNRLYWYRQTLGQGPEFLTYFQNEAQLEKSRLLSDRFSAERPKGSFSTLEIQRTEQGDSAMYLCASSGKGLAKNIQYFGAGTRLSVL.

The chain links TRBV27 to TRBJ1-2, with D unclear. Trimming took 0 bases from V and 3 from J, leaving 8 bases between them. Germline V gene lookup returns CDR1 MNHEY and CDR2 SMNVEV (reference sequence). The CDR3 extends over 14 amino acids. The CDR3 bases are TGTGCCAGCAGTTTATCGGCGGGCCACTATGGCTACACCTTC. This gives the protein CASSLSAGHYGYTF.

The gene calls are TRBV4-1 and TRBJ1-3; TRBD1 might be the D (6 bases). The CDR3 is 16 amino acids. V lost 4 bases and J lost 0, with 13 bases in between. CDR1 and CDR2 from the germline V gene are MGHRA and YSYEKL. The DNA of the CDR3 is TGCGCCAGCAGCCTAACAGGGCCTATCTCTGGAAACACCATATATTTT. It specifies CASSLTGPISGNTIYF.

The gene calls are TRBV6-1 and TRBJ1-1; D gene ambiguous. Germline CDR1 reads MNHNS; CDR2 reads SASEGT. The CDR3 totals 14 residues. The V and J ends lost 2 bases and 1 base respectively, with 8 bases between them. CDR3 protein: CASSEWPENTEAFF. CDR3 sequence (DNA): TGTGCCAGCAGTGAATGGCCAGAGAACACTGAAGCTTTCTTT.

CDR3 nucleotide sequence: TGCGCCAGCAGACCTACTAGCGGGCAAGAGACCCAGTACTTC. Amino acid sequence: CASRPTSGQETQYF. This chain joins TRBV5-1 and TRBJ2-5, with 9 positions matching TRBD2. The ends lost 5 bases at V and 2 bases at J; junction bases unmatched: 4. The germline V gene encodes CDR1 SGHRS and CDR2 YFSETQ. The CDR3 extends over 14 amino acids.

V gene TRBV28 combines with J gene TRBJ2-7; TRBD1 agrees at 8 bases. The CDR3 has 17 residues. Germline assignment: CDR1 MDHEN and CDR2 SYDVKM. V lost 2 bases, J lost 1 base, and 10 bases stayed unmatched. CDR3 nucleotide sequence: TGTGCCAGCAGTTTAACCTACGGGACAGGCGAGTCCTACGAGCAGTACTTC. As protein: CASSLTYGTGESYEQYF.

J is TRBJ2-3 and V is TRBV4-1; D may be TRBD2 (5 bases). Germline V gene sequence: CDR1 MGHRA, CDR2 YSYEKL. The CDR3 extends over 17 amino acids. V was shortened by 1 base and J by 6 bases, with 20 bases between the two germline ends. CDR3: CASSQVLVSRLADTQYF. CDR3 nucleotide sequence: TGCGCCAGCAGCCAAGTACTAGTATCGCGCTTGGCGGATACGCAGTATTTT.

This chain uses TRBV18 with TRBJ2-7; TRBD1 matches 8 bases. The V gene's germline CDR1 is KGHSH and CDR2 LQKENI. CDR3 size: 16 residues. V trimming: 4 bases; J trimming: 3 bases; junction bases outside the gene matches: 11. CDR3 residues: CASSQGGRDRYYEQYF. For the CDR3, the DNA is TGTGCCAGCTCACAGGGGGGTCGGGACAGGTACTACGAGCAGTACTTC.

V is TRBV9 and J is TRBJ1-1; TRBD1 agrees at 7 bases. There are 14 residues in the CDR3. After removal of 3 bases from V and 6 bases from J, the junction contained 8 bases not matched to a gene. Germline V gene data show CDR1 as SGDLS and CDR2 as YYNGEE. The CDR3: CASSDSDRAAEAFF. The CDR3 DNA reads as TGTGCCAGCAGCGATTCAGACAGGGCCGCTGAAGCTTTCTTT.

This chain connects TRBV5-6 to TRBJ2-3, with unresolved D. V was shortened by 4 bases and J by 0 bases, with 15 bases between the two germline ends. This CDR3 comprises 16 residues. The V gene's germline CDR1 is SGHDT and CDR2 YYEEEE. CDR3 sequence: CASSPSEIASTDTQYF. The CDR3 region has the DNA TGTGCCAGCAGCCCGTCCGAGATAGCTAGCACAGATACGCAGTATTTT.

The V gene is TRBV28, the J gene TRBJ2-7; D uncertain. The germline V and J ends were trimmed by 5 bases and 2 bases, with 13 bases remaining between them. Germline values: CDR1 MDHEN, CDR2 SYDVKM. This CDR3 comprises 14 residues. Here the CDR3 reads CASSLPLAPYEQYF. The CDR3 bases are TGTGCCAGCAGTCTCCCTTTGGCTCCCTACGAGCAGTACTTC. Supplemented by reference TRBV28 and TRBJ2-7, the full variable domain reads DVKVTQSSRYLVKRTGEKVFLECVQDMDHENMFWYRQDPGLGLRLIYFSYDVKMKEKGDIPEGYSVSREKKERFSLILESASTNQTSMYLCASSLPLAPYEQYFGPGTRLTVT.

The rearrangement uses TRBV2 and TRBJ1-2, with 11 bases that match TRBD1. The germline CDR1 and CDR2 sequences are SNHLY and FYNNEI. The CDR3 spans 13 residues. Trimming at V came to 6 bases and at J to 5 bases, leaving 2 bases not matched to a gene. CDR3 nucleotide sequence: TGTGCCAGCAGAGGGACAGGGGGTTATGGCTACACCTTC. It codes for CASRGTGGYGYTF.

The chain has TRBV9 and TRBJ2-5; possible D gene TRBD1, 6 bases. The CDR3 is 15 residues long. The ends were cut back, 2 bases at V and 5 bases at J, with 16 bases in the middle. The germline CDR1 and CDR2 sequences are SGDLS and YYNGEE. CDR3 coding DNA: TGTGCCAGCAGCGTTGGGGGCGCCTTGGGGGAGACCCAGTACTTC. Amino acid sequence: CASSVGGALGETQYF.

The chain is built from TRBV18 and TRBJ2-1, with 7 positions matching TRBD1. V trimming: 2 bases; J trimming: 4 bases; junction bases outside the gene matches: 5. CDR3 length: 15 amino acids. Germline V lookup: CDR1 KGHSH, CDR2 LQKENI. The CDR3 DNA sequence: TGTGCCAGCTCACCAAGGGGGCTCGATTACAATGAGCAGTTCTTC. It encodes CASSPRGLDYNEQFF.

The gene calls are TRBV19 and TRBJ2-1; TRBD1 matches at 7 bases. The V segment lost 8 bases and the J segment 8 bases; nucleotides outside the gene matches: 12. Per germline, CDR1 LNHDA and CDR2 SQIVND (reference sequence). The CDR3 runs 14 residues. CDR3 nucleotide sequence: TGTGCCAGTGGGATGGGGGACAGAAGATATGAGCAGTTCTTC. Translated, it gives CASGMGDRRYEQFF.

The V and J genes are TRBV30 and TRBJ2-4, with D perhaps TRBD2 (5 bases). This CDR3 has 15 amino acids. Trimming pared 4 bases from V and 3 bases from J, leaving 16 bases between. Germline CDR1 reads GTSNPN; CDR2 reads SVGIG (reference sequence). CDR3 DNA sequence: TGTGCCTGGACTGCTGGTTCCCGGGACAAAAACATTCAGTACTTC. It codes for CAWTAGSRDKNIQYF.

The chain uses TRBV28 and TRBJ2-7; D is possibly TRBD1 (6 bases). Trimming took 7 bases from V and 5 from J, leaving 24 bases between them. Germline lookup yields CDR1 MDHEN and CDR2 SYDVKM. CDR3 size: 16 residues. The DNA for the CDR3 is TGTGCCAGCAAACTCAACAGGGTTAGGCCCCGTGACGAGCAGTACTTC. Translating it yields CASKLNRVRPRDEQYF.

DNA of the CDR3: TGTGCCAGTAGTTTCCGACAGGACGGCAATCAGCCCCAGCATTTT. It is translated as CASSFRQDGNQPQHF. V and J are TRBV19 and TRBJ1-5; a weak D match, TRBD1 (6 bases). CDR1 is LNHDA, CDR2 SQIVND, per germline (reference sequence). This CDR3 is built from 15 residues. Trimming removed 5 bases at V and 2 bases at J, with 13 bases between.

V usage is TRBV7-8 and J usage is TRBJ2-7, with 13 bases fitting TRBD2. Germline V lookup: CDR1 SGHVS, CDR2 FQNEAQ. V dropped 4 bases and J dropped 5; count of bases not matched to a gene: 14. The CDR3 is 18 residues long. Here the CDR3 DNA reads TGTGCCAGCAGCTCGTCCGGGACTAGCGGGGTCCGACAGGACGAGCAGTACTTC. Its translation: CASSSSGTSGVRQDEQYF.

The chain couples TRBV28 to TRBJ2-7; D might be TRBD1 (6 bases). From germline, CDR1 is MDHEN and CDR2 SYDVKM. The CDR3 has 16 amino acids. Deletions cut 1 base from V and 1 base from J, with 14 bases between. CDR3 in DNA: TGTGCCAGCAGTTTATTCGGGCAGGGGAAATCCTACGAGCAGTACTTC. Translated: CASSLFGQGKSYEQYF. Full variable domain (missing parts from reference TRBV28 and TRBJ2-7): DVKVTQSSRYLVKRTGEKVFLECVQDMDHENMFWYRQDPGLGLRLIYFSYDVKMKEKGDIPEGYSVSREKKERFSLILESASTNQTSMYLCASSLFGQGKSYEQYFGPGTRLTVT.

This chain links TRBV5-4 with TRBJ2-7; 10 nucleotides agree with TRBD2. V was pared by 4 bases and J by 3 bases, with 10 bases of the junction left unmatched. This CDR3 contains 16 residues. Germline CDR1 reads SGHNT; CDR2 reads YYREEE (reference sequence). The DNA of the CDR3 is TGTGCCAGCAGCCCCCCCCGGACTAGCGGACGCTACGAGCAGTACTTC. Its translation is CASSPPRTSGRYEQYF.

This sequence joins TRBV30 and TRBJ1-2; D call uncertain. The CDR3 has 12 amino acids. V was pared by 1 base and J by 2 bases, with 5 bases between. CDR1 and CDR2 from the germline V gene are GTSNPN and SVGIG (reference sequence). CDR3 loop: CAWSDRNYGYTF. DNA of the CDR3: TGTGCCTGGAGTGACAGAAACTATGGCTACACCTTC.

The J gene is TRBJ2-2, the V gene TRBV5-1, with D possibly matching TRBD2 (6 bases). V dropped 0 bases and J dropped 3 bases, with 6 bases sitting between them. The germline V gene has CDR1 SGHRS and CDR2 YFSETQ. The CDR3 runs 14 residues. The CDR3 nucleotides are TGCGCCAGCAGCTTGGGCGGGGACACCGGGGAGCTGTTTTTT. Its translation: CASSLGGDTGELFF.

The chain is built from TRBV5-1 and TRBJ1-3, with 7 bases aligning to TRBD1. CDR1 is SGHRS and CDR2 is YFSETQ in the germline V gene. The V and J ends lost 4 bases and 3 bases, in that order; junction bases with no gene match: 4. This CDR3 spans 14 amino acids. Written as DNA, the CDR3 is TGCGCCAGCAGCCCCCGGGACAGTGGAAACACCATATATTTT. It codes for CASSPRDSGNTIYF. The full variable domain, its missing parts supplied by reference TRBV5-1 and TRBJ1-3, is KAGVTQTPRYLIKTRGQQVTLSCSPISGHRSVSWYQQTPGQGLQFLFEYFSETQRNKGNFPGRFSGRQFSNSRSEMNVSTLELGDSALYLCASSPRDSGNTIYFGEGSWLTVV.

The chain has TRBV4-1 and TRBJ1-5; no definite D call. Trimming removed 0 bases from V and 4 bases from J, with 10 bases in between. The CDR3 loop spans 15 amino acids. Germline values: CDR1 MGHRA, CDR2 YSYEKL. The CDR3 is CASSQDHDGNQPQHF. The CDR3 DNA is TGCGCCAGCAGCCAAGATCACGACGGGAATCAGCCCCAGCATTTT.

The chain joins TRBV7-2 to TRBJ2-7; 9 nucleotides align to TRBD1. The germline V gene encodes CDR1 SGHTA and CDR2 FQGNSA. The CDR3 is made up of 14 amino acids. Germline trimming cut 1 base from V and 4 bases from J; bases unmatched to any gene: 2. The CDR3 DNA reads as TGTGCCAGCAGCTTAGGGGGACAGGGTTACGAGCAGTACTTC. Residues: CASSLGGQGYEQYF.

The chain uses TRBV9 and TRBJ2-2; D is perhaps TRBD2 (5 bases). The CDR3 extends over 16 amino acids. Germline V gene lookup returns CDR1 SGDLS and CDR2 YYNGEE. V was pared by 0 bases and J by 0 bases, with 9 bases between. The DNA for the CDR3 is TGTGCCAGCAGCGTAGCCCCGGGGTCGAACACCGGGGAGCTGTTTTTT. It specifies CASSVAPGSNTGELFF.